This T cell receptor beta chain originates from a study of naive and memory T cell subsets. The beta constant-region primer was an equimolar mix of two oligonucleotides covering TRBC1 and TRBC2. The ligated cDNA underwent four PCR rounds using SP2 and nested alpha and beta constant-region primers. One entry per CDR3 protein results from TCRdb running MiXCR on the UMI-ligation and nested PCR reads. The sample has some 82,000 distinct CDR3 sequences; 11% are singletons. Study-wide results and caveats: Over 85% of naive TCR sequences appeared only once, unlike memory subsets. Possibly reflecting memory cells re-expressing CD45RA, a few larger clonotypes occurred in naive repertoires, especially CD8. TCR counts from RNA may reflect activation-linked expression changes.

This clonotype came up a few times. Its target is not known. The junction had 4 bases not matched to a gene; V was cut back by 8 bases and J by 5 bases. The germline V gene encodes CDR1 MNHEY and CDR2 SMNVEV (reference sequence). This CDR3 contains 12 residues. The specimen sequenced was naive CD4+ T cells from blood. V usage is TRBV27 and J usage is TRBJ2-3, with 7 bases lining up with TRBD2. This clonotype was sampled from a human donor in good health. This CDR3 is CASRTGGDTQYF. The CDR3 region has the DNA TGTGCCAGCCGGACGGGGGGAGATACGCAGTATTTT.